This T cell receptor beta chain derives from a study of T cells in Graves' hyperthyroidism and ophthalmopathy. From germline, CDR1 is SGHRS and CDR2 YFSETQ. Unmatched junction bases numbered 9, after V lost 4 bases and J lost 7 bases. This CDR3 spans 14 amino acids. Study-wide findings and caveats: Using 13 V-J features, a model discriminated ophthalmopathy from stable hyperthyroidism.

There were TCR beta CDR3 regions amplified from RNA transcripts. A first-round RT-PCR of the TCR CDR3 used the HTBI primer set. TCRdb re-called the multiplex PCR reads with MiXCR, one entry per CDR3 protein. The sample lists roughly 98,000 distinct CDR3 sequences, roughly 40% occurring once. Diagnosis of hyperthyroidism was new in patients aged 18 to 65, and its duration was under 2 months. This clonotype was seen many times. Its antigen remains unknown. Sequenced sample: peripheral blood or thyroid tissue (not recorded which). The J gene is TRBJ1-2, the V gene TRBV5-1; 8 bases map to TRBD1. The clonotype originates from a woman younger than 45 with Graves' hyperthyroidism. CDR3 nucleotide sequence: TGCGCCAGCAGCCTACTGGACAGGGTTAGTGGCTACACCTTC. This encodes CASSLLDRVSGYTF.